These 32 T cell receptor beta chains share one sample of origin, sequenced in a study of T cell responses to AZD1222 COVID-19 vaccine. Repertoires were generated with immunoSEQ multiplex PCR, while TCRdb's copy carries only in-frame clones and drops some. The sample holds over 150,000 clones, around 92% seen once. The source was peripheral blood, collected on day 0 of AZD1222 vaccination. Receptors originate from an adult in good health.

The J gene is TRBJ1-3, the V gene TRBV7-2, with D hard to call. Trimming removed 1 base at V and 3 bases at J, with 4 bases between. CDR3 size: 13 residues. CDR1 is SGHTA, CDR2 FQGNSA, per germline. CDR3 protein: CASSLEFGNTIYF. The CDR3 bases are TGTGCCAGCAGCTTAGAATTTGGAAACACCATATATTTT.

The chain uses TRBV2 and TRBJ1-1, with 7 bases aligning to TRBD1. The J segment lost 0 bases and the V segment lost 6 bases, leaving 7 bases of the junction unmatched. This CDR3 region has 15 residues. Germline-derived CDR1 and CDR2 are SNHLY and FYNNEI. CDR3 sequence reads: CASRYSGTVNTEAFF. CDR3 nucleotide sequence: TGTGCCAGCAGGTATTCCGGGACAGTGAACACTGAAGCTTTCTTT.

V is TRBV12-5 and J is TRBJ1-2, with 8 bases lining up with TRBD1. The length of the CDR3 is 20 residues. Unmatched junction bases numbered 17, after V lost 0 bases and J lost 2 bases. Germline lookup yields CDR1 LGHNT and CDR2 FRNRAP. CDR3 bases: TGTGCTAGTGGTTTGGTACCCCTTCGGACAGGGTCGGTTGAGAACTATGGCTACACCTTC. This codes for CASGLVPLRTGSVENYGYTF.

This rearrangement joins TRBV7-8 to TRBJ1-2; 7 nucleotides align to TRBD1. The V gene end was trimmed by 2 bases and the J gene end by 6 bases; junction bases not matched to a gene: 18. The CDR3 length is 18 residues. Germline CDR1 is SGHVS and CDR2 is FQNEAQ. This CDR3 is CASSLHFPYTGTDNGYTF. CDR3 in DNA: TGTGCCAGCAGCTTACATTTTCCGTATACCGGGACAGATAATGGCTACACCTTC.

V gene TRBV4-2 combines with J gene TRBJ2-1, with D possibly matching TRBD2 (6 bases). Germline-derived CDR1 and CDR2 are LGHNA and YNFKEQ. Trimming stripped 4 bases from V and 7 bases from J, with 20 bases between. The CDR3 runs to 16 residues. CDR3: CASSLPPGLGGNEQFF. The CDR3 DNA sequence: TGTGCCAGCAGCCTCCCGCCGGGACTCGGAGGGAATGAGCAGTTCTTC.

The chain combines TRBV24-1 with TRBJ1-1; D is undetermined. CDR1 and CDR2 from the germline V gene are KGHDR and SFDVKD. The CDR3 has 14 amino acids. V lost 5 bases to trimming and J lost 4 bases, with 13 bases between them. The CDR3 DNA follows: TGTGCCACCAGTGCCGCTCTCGGTAGCACTGAAGCTTTCTTT. Translated, it gives CATSAALGSTEAFF.

The gene calls are TRBV19 and TRBJ2-7; 8 bases line up with TRBD1. J gave up 4 bases and V 5 bases, and 7 bases lay outside the gene matches. This CDR3 is built from 14 residues. Germline loops: CDR1 LNHDA, CDR2 SQIVND (reference sequence). In nucleotides, the CDR3 is TGTGCCAGTAGTGAGGGACAGGCGCGGTACGAGCAGTACTTC. Protein sequence: CASSEGQARYEQYF.

Only one count was recorded for this clone. The chain employs TRBV2 and TRBJ1-6; maybe TRBD1 (5 bases). Germline-derived CDR1 and CDR2 are SNHLY and FYNNEI. This CDR3 region has 16 residues. V shed 5 bases and J shed 6 bases, with 17 bases lying between them. Here the CDR3 reads CASSILPSGANSPLHF. The CDR3 region has the DNA TGTGCCAGCAGTATACTTCCATCCGGGGCTAATTCACCCCTCCACTTT.

This rearrangement joins TRBV7-3 to TRBJ2-2; 9 positions match TRBD2. V shed 5 bases, J shed 5 bases, and the junction held 15 bases outside the gene matches. CDR1 is SGHTA and CDR2 is FQGTGA in the germline V gene. The CDR3 sequence is 18 residues long. This chain's CDR3 is CASSPRGSGGPRTGELFF. The CDR3 DNA is TGTGCCAGCAGCCCCCGAGGTAGCGGGGGCCCGAGGACCGGGGAGCTGTTTTTT.

Only a few counts were recorded for this clone. This sequence joins TRBV11-2 and TRBJ2-7; D is perhaps TRBD2 (7 bases). Trimming removed 4 bases at V and 4 bases at J, with 14 bases between. Germline lookup yields CDR1 SGHAT and CDR2 FQNNGV. The CDR3 is 14 amino acids. The CDR3 is CASSSGLGGYEQYF. DNA of the CDR3: TGTGCCAGCAGCTCTGGACTAGGGGGGTACGAGCAGTACTTC.

This clone was picked up one time. V and J are TRBV4-1 and TRBJ1-1; no definite D call. Trimming stripped 1 base from V and 5 bases from J, with 17 bases between. Per germline, CDR1 MGHRA and CDR2 YSYEKL. This CDR3 is built from 16 residues. The CDR3 coding sequence is TGCGCCAGCAGCCAAGTTCCCCGGAGTAAGGGAACTGAAGCTTTCTTT. Translating it yields CASSQVPRSKGTEAFF.

The J gene is TRBJ1-5, the V gene TRBV28; possibly TRBD1 for D (6 bases). V shed 4 bases and J shed 4 bases, with 17 bases lying between them. The CDR3 covers 16 residues. Germline V gene lookup returns CDR1 MDHEN and CDR2 SYDVKM. The CDR3 region has the DNA TGTGCCAGCAGTTCTCTAGGGGGGGGTATGAATCAGCCCCAGCATTTT. It translates to CASSSLGGGMNQPQHF.

This clone was seen just once. V gene TRBV10-2 combines with J gene TRBJ2-1, with D possibly TRBD2 on 6 matching bases. The length of the CDR3 is 13 residues. Germline V gene sequence: CDR1 WSHSY, CDR2 SAAADI. V was clipped by 8 bases and J by 3 bases, with 11 bases between them. Written as DNA, the CDR3 is TGCGCCAGCTGCGGGCGGGGCTACAATGAGCAGTTCTTC. Translation gives CASCGRGYNEQFF.

This clone appeared a single time. This chain connects TRBV14 to TRBJ2-1; 10 bases map to TRBD1. With V trimmed by 1 base and J by 9 bases, 12 bases remained unmatched. There are 17 residues in the CDR3. Looked up from germline, CDR1 is SGHDN and CDR2 is FVKESK. The CDR3 region is CASSQVPDRGQRGEQFF. CDR3 in DNA: TGTGCCAGCAGCCAAGTCCCAGACAGGGGGCAGAGGGGTGAGCAGTTCTTC.

The chain combines TRBV27 with TRBJ2-7; D remains unclear. Trimming removed 3 bases at V and 5 bases at J, with 11 bases between. Germline CDR1 is MNHEY and CDR2 is SMNVEV (reference sequence). The CDR3 runs to 13 residues. The CDR3 bases are TGTGCCAGCAGTTTTTTTGCTTTCGACGAGCAGTACTTC. This gives the protein CASSFFAFDEQYF.

The chain uses TRBV2 and TRBJ2-1, with D unresolved. The V end lost 3 bases, the J end lost 5 bases, and 5 bases lay between the germline ends. Germline V gene data show CDR1 as SNHLY and CDR2 as FYNNEI. The CDR3 is 12 residues long. The CDR3 sequence: CASSDGNNEQFF. In DNA, the CDR3 is TGTGCCAGCAGTGATGGGAACAATGAGCAGTTCTTC.

The CDR3 sequence: CASSLEPGTDTQYF. The DNA of the CDR3 is TGCGCCAGCAGCTTGGAACCCGGCACAGATACGCAGTATTTT. The chain couples TRBV5-1 to TRBJ2-3; no reliable D call. Trimming removed 0 bases from V and 1 base from J, with 6 bases in between. CDR3 length: 14 residues. Germline lookup yields CDR1 SGHRS and CDR2 YFSETQ.

The rearrangement uses TRBV11-2 and TRBJ2-1; TRBD1 matches 9 bases. V lost 0 bases and J lost 7; bases outside the gene matches: 4. Germline V gene lookup returns CDR1 SGHAT and CDR2 FQNNGV. The CDR3 sequence is 15 residues long. For the CDR3, the DNA is TGTGCCAGCAGCTTAGAGGGGACAGGGTTTAATGAGCAGTTCTTC. Protein sequence: CASSLEGTGFNEQFF.

The V gene is TRBV5-4, the J gene TRBJ2-5; D is unresolved. CDR3 length: 14 amino acids. Trimming took off 0 bases at V and 1 base at J, with 7 bases between the two ends. The V gene's germline CDR1 is SGHNT and CDR2 YYREEE (reference sequence). The CDR3 is CASSLDSTQETQYF. CDR3 nucleotide sequence: TGTGCCAGCAGCTTGGACAGTACCCAAGAGACCCAGTACTTC.

This clone was seen once. V and J are TRBV5-1 and TRBJ2-7, with TRBD2 matching over 13 bases. The junction had 1 base not matched to a gene; V was cut back by 5 bases and J by 2 bases. This CDR3 region has 14 residues. Germline V gene sequence: CDR1 SGHRS, CDR2 YFSETQ. The CDR3 DNA is TGCGCCAGCAGAACTAGCGGGAGGGCCTACGAGCAGTACTTC. Translation gives CASRTSGRAYEQYF.

The chain links TRBV28 to TRBJ1-2, with TRBD1 as a possible D gene (5 bases). The V and J ends lost 4 bases and 13 bases respectively, with 13 bases between them. Germline loops: CDR1 MDHEN, CDR2 SYDVKM. The CDR3 is 11 amino acids. CDR3 protein: CASSYLTARTF. CDR3 nucleotides: TGTGCCAGCAGTTATTTGACAGCCCGCACCTTC.

The rearrangement joins TRBV7-9 to TRBJ1-2, with D possibly being TRBD1 (5 bases). Germline loops: CDR1 SEHNR, CDR2 FQNEAQ (reference sequence). V was trimmed by 3 bases and J by 3 bases, leaving 14 bases between them. The CDR3 runs 15 residues. The CDR3 nucleotides are TGTGCCAGCAGCTTCGGGGCCTGGATGTACTATGGCTACACCTTC. It translates to CASSFGAWMYYGYTF.

The chain carries TRBV6-1 and TRBJ1-5; no definite D call. Trimming removed 2 bases at V and 5 bases at J, with 16 bases between. The CDR3 extends over 16 amino acids. CDR1 MNHNS and CDR2 SASEGT come from the germline V gene. CDR3 sequence: CASSESVGLGYQPQHF. The CDR3 DNA is TGTGCCAGCAGTGAAAGTGTCGGTCTAGGGTATCAGCCCCAGCATTTT.

A note on this clone: Additional DNA sequences in this sample encode the identical CDR3. J is TRBJ2-2 and V is TRBV2; 7 nucleotides line up with TRBD2. Germline assignment: CDR1 SNHLY and CDR2 FYNNEI. Trimming took 7 bases from V and 5 from J; bases not matched to a gene: 7. This CDR3 spans 14 amino acids. CDR3 DNA: TGTGCCAGCATCCAACGGGGAGGGACCGGGGAGCTGTTTTTT. Protein: CASIQRGGTGELFF.

The CDR3 DNA is TGTGCCTGGAGCGCCAGCGGGAAAAAGCAGTTCTTC. Its translation: CAWSASGKKQFF. V usage is TRBV30 and J usage is TRBJ2-1; 7 bases match TRBD2. Germline lookup yields CDR1 GTSNPN and CDR2 SVGIG (reference sequence). This CDR3 is 12 amino acids long. J was trimmed by 11 bases and V by 3 bases; bases with no gene match: 7.

This clone came up once. The V call is TRBV6-2 or TRBV6-3, the J call TRBJ2-3; the match to TRBD1 covers 7 bases. From germline, CDR1 is MNHEY and CDR2 SVGEGT. V lost 5 bases to trimming and J lost 1 base; unmatched junction nucleotides: 12. The CDR3 is 17 amino acids. This chain's CDR3 is CASSADRDLTGTDTQYF. CDR3 DNA: TGTGCCAGCAGTGCTGACAGGGATCTTACGGGCACAGATACGCAGTATTTT.

The chain is built from TRBV11-2 and TRBJ1-2; D gene ambiguous. In germline, CDR1 is SGHAT, CDR2 FQNNGV. V lost 0 bases, J lost 2 bases, and 10 bases lay in between. This CDR3 spans 15 amino acids. As DNA, the CDR3 is TGTGCCAGCAGCTTAGATATTCCCCCGAACTATGGCTACACCTTC. It translates to CASSLDIPPNYGYTF.

The chain recombines TRBV5-5 with TRBJ2-2; 12 nucleotides align to TRBD2. Trimming removed 4 bases from V and 6 bases from J; junction bases left unmatched: 7. The CDR3 is 16 residues long. CDR1 and CDR2 (germline): SGHKS, YYEKEE (reference sequence). The CDR3 protein is CASSHLAGGLPGELFF. The CDR3 DNA reads TGTGCCAGCAGCCACCTAGCGGGAGGGCTTCCCGGGGAGCTGTTTTTT.

The chain recombines TRBV28 with TRBJ1-1; possibly TRBD1 for D (6 bases). In germline, CDR1 is MDHEN, CDR2 SYDVKM. The CDR3 totals 14 residues. Deletions cut 3 bases from V and 3 bases from J, with 11 bases between. This CDR3 reads CASSFQGRYTEAFF. The DNA for the CDR3 is TGTGCCAGCAGTTTCCAGGGGCGATACACTGAAGCTTTCTTT.

V and J are TRBV5-4 and TRBJ1-2; D remains unclear. CDR1 is SGHNT and CDR2 is YYREEE in the germline V gene (reference sequence). Deletions cut 4 bases from V and 1 base from J, with 11 bases between. The CDR3 covers 14 residues. This CDR3 is CASSLLQLNYGYTF. The CDR3 coding sequence is TGTGCCAGCAGCCTACTTCAACTTAACTATGGCTACACCTTC.

The chain couples TRBV6-6 to TRBJ2-7; 9 bases agree with TRBD1. The junction had 4 bases not matched to a gene; V was cut back by 5 bases and J by 5 bases. The CDR3 loop spans 13 amino acids. Germline CDR1 is MNHNY and CDR2 is SVGAGI (reference sequence). The CDR3, as DNA: TGTGCCAGCAGTAGGGGACAGGGTAACGAGCAGTACGTC. Its protein is CASSRGQGNEQYV.

The V call is TRBV12-3 or TRBV12-4, the J call TRBJ2-7, with a possible D match to TRBD2 (6 bases). This CDR3 spans 11 amino acids. CDR3 DNA: TGTGCGACCGGGACTCGGAACGAGCAGTACTTC. It translates to CATGTRNEQYF.